Below are 17 T cell receptor beta chains sequenced from a single sample in a study of T cell repertoires in cytomegalovirus infection (dated by TCRdb to about 2019). Sequencing used an Illumina HiSeq 1500. TCRdb ran its own pipeline on the public reads, namely fastp trimming at Q25 and MiXCR clone calling, and kept in-frame beta chains. Every distinct CDR3 protein forms one entry, paired with its most common genes and DNA. This sample comprises around 130,000 distinct CDR3 sequences, 7% to 10% of them detected only once. Around 10% of the sample lies in the top ten. Sequences were obtained from PBMCs. The receptors come from a human donor in good health (CMV status not recorded). Some clones in this sample may be carry-over from other donors' samples.

This clonotype was seen only a few times. The rearrangement joins TRBV5-1 to TRBJ1-1; D ambiguous. The V gene's germline CDR1 is SGHRS and CDR2 YFSETQ. There are 14 residues in the CDR3. The V gene lost 0 bases and the J gene lost 4 bases, with 10 bases spanning the gap. The CDR3 spells CASSLDPGITEAFF. Written as DNA, the CDR3 is TGCGCCAGCAGCTTGGATCCGGGAATCACTGAAGCTTTCTTT.

This clonotype was seen a few times. The rearrangement links TRBV14 to TRBJ1-5; D unclear. Germline CDR1 reads SGHDN; CDR2 reads FVKESK. This CDR3 is 13 amino acids long. Trimming shortened V by 6 bases and J by 6 bases, and 12 bases separated the two germline ends. CDR3 bases: TGTGCCAGCAGTCCACAGCCCCCTCAGCCCCAGCATTTT. Translating gives CASSPQPPQPQHF.

The chain employs TRBV19 and TRBJ1-5; D is perhaps TRBD1 (5 bases). V was cut by 5 bases and J by 1 base, with 12 bases left in between. This CDR3 has 15 amino acids. CDR1 is LNHDA and CDR2 is SQIVND in the germline V gene (reference sequence). The CDR3 is CASSPTARSNQPQHF. As DNA, the CDR3 is TGTGCCAGTAGTCCGACAGCCCGGAGCAATCAGCCCCAGCATTTT.

This clonotype was seen a few times. The chain recombines TRBV29-1 with TRBJ2-3; D might be TRBD2 (7 bases). The germline V and J ends were trimmed by 8 bases and 2 bases, with 20 bases remaining between them. The CDR3 contains 15 residues. Germline loops: CDR1 SQVTM, CDR2 ANQGSEA. The CDR3 here is CSTALAGANTDTQYF. In DNA, the CDR3 is TGCAGCACTGCACTGGCGGGGGCCAACACAGATACGCAGTATTTT.

This clonotype occurred a few times. The genes are TRBV7-9 and TRBJ2-1, with unresolved D. The CDR3 has 14 amino acids. Trimming shortened V by 3 bases and J by 8 bases, and 14 bases separated the two germline ends. Germline values: CDR1 SEHNR, CDR2 FQNEAQ (reference sequence). The CDR3 loop is CASSLALPQDEQFF. For the CDR3, the DNA is TGTGCCAGCAGCTTGGCCCTGCCTCAAGATGAGCAGTTCTTC.

The genes are TRBV23-1 and TRBJ1-2, with 9 bases that match TRBD1. TRBV23-1 carries the ORF label, with uncertain function. The CDR3 contains 17 residues. After removal of 3 bases from V and 2 bases from J, the junction contained 10 bases not matched to a gene. The CDR3 loop is CASSHHRDRVKNYGYTF. CDR3 sequence (DNA): TGCGCCAGCAGTCACCACCGGGACAGGGTGAAGAACTATGGCTACACCTTC.

This clonotype was found many times. The chain couples TRBV29-1 to TRBJ2-1; D might be TRBD2 (5 bases). Trimming cost V 6 bases and J 3 bases, with 15 bases left between them. The length of the CDR3 is 14 residues. Germline V CDR1 and CDR2: SQVTM, ANQGSEA. The CDR3 DNA reads as TGCAGCGTACCACTAGGGCCTCACTACAATGAGCAGTTCTTC. Encoded protein: CSVPLGPHYNEQFF.

This clonotype was seen repeatedly, ten times or more. J is TRBJ2-3 and V is TRBV6-1; 8 bases fit TRBD2. Germline V gene lookup returns CDR1 MNHNS and CDR2 SASEGT. The trim removed 6 bases at V and 3 bases at J, leaving 14 bases unmatched. The CDR3 loop spans 17 amino acids. The chain's CDR3 is CASSTTTAGVATDTQYF. The CDR3 bases are TGTGCCAGCAGCACCACTACAGCGGGGGTGGCGACAGATACGCAGTATTTT.

In its sample, this clonotype was seen many times. V and J are TRBV7-8 and TRBJ1-5; 8 bases fit TRBD1. CDR1 SGHVS and CDR2 FQNEAQ come from the germline V gene. The V gene end was trimmed by 1 base and the J gene end by 7 bases; junction bases not matched to a gene: 6. The CDR3 has 15 residues. The CDR3 DNA reads TGTGCCAGCAGCTTAGTCGACAGGGGTGGCCAGCCCCAGCATTTT. Translation gives CASSLVDRGGQPQHF.

This clonotype was seen at least ten times. The chain is built from TRBV5-1 and TRBJ1-2; D uncertain. The germline V and J ends were trimmed by 0 bases and 2 bases, with 5 bases remaining between them. The CDR3 is made up of 13 amino acids. Per the germline V gene, CDR1 is SGHRS and CDR2 is YFSETQ. The CDR3 sequence is CASSLVGNYGYTF. CDR3 DNA sequence: TGCGCCAGCAGCTTGGTAGGGAACTATGGCTACACCTTC.

With regard to this clonotype: A much larger clone sits a single nucleotide away, making a read error possible. The CDR3 region is CASSSRGYSPETQYF. In nucleotides, the CDR3 is TGTGCCAGCAGTTCCCGGGGCTACTCACCTGAGACCCAGTACTTC. This rearrangement joins TRBV27 to TRBJ2-5, with D perhaps given as TRBD1 or TRBD2 (5 bases each). Germline V CDR1 and CDR2: MNHEY, SMNVEV (reference sequence). The CDR3 runs to 15 residues. The V end lost 4 bases, the J end lost 5 bases, and 17 bases lay between the germline ends.

In this sample, this clonotype turned up many times. The chain links TRBV11-2 to TRBJ2-7; D unresolved. The CDR3 covers 15 residues. Germline CDR1 and CDR2: SGHAT and FQNNGV. Deletions cut 1 base from V and 3 bases from J, with 13 bases between. Written as DNA, the CDR3 is TGTGCCAGCAGCTTAGTGGGTCTGCCTGACTACGAGCAGTACTTC. Its translation is CASSLVGLPDYEQYF.

This chain links TRBV28 with TRBJ2-1; 13 nucleotides line up with TRBD2. J gave up 8 bases and V 5 bases, and 9 bases lay outside the gene matches. There are 16 residues in the CDR3. Looked up from germline, CDR1 is MDHEN and CDR2 is SYDVKM. The CDR3 region has the DNA TGTGCCAGCAGTCTACTCACTAGCGGGGGGGCCTATGAGCAGTTCTTC. It translates to CASSLLTSGGAYEQFF.

This clonotype was observed many times. V is TRBV12-3 or TRBV12-4 and J is TRBJ2-3; possibly TRBD2 for D (6 bases). V was clipped by 4 bases and J by 6 bases, with 14 bases between them. The CDR3 consists of 14 residues. CDR3 coding DNA: TGTGCCAGCAGTTCTCTGACTAGTGCGGATACGCAGTATTTT. Its translation: CASSSLTSADTQYF.

The chain joins TRBV12-3 or TRBV12-4 to TRBJ1-4; D gene unclear. V lost 3 bases to trimming and J lost 6 bases, with 5 bases between them. The CDR3 is 12 residues long. The CDR3 region is CASSLVHEKLFF. The CDR3 DNA sequence: TGTGCCAGCAGTTTGGTTCATGAAAAACTGTTTTTT.

This clonotype was seen at least ten times. This chain uses TRBV4-1 with TRBJ1-2; D unresolved. Trimming left V 0 bases short and J 0 bases short, with 23 bases between. CDR1 is MGHRA and CDR2 is YSYEKL in the germline V gene. The CDR3 runs to 20 residues. The CDR3 region is CASSQDYGNGKKLANYGYTF. Written as DNA, the CDR3 is TGCGCCAGCAGCCAAGACTATGGAAACGGGAAAAAGTTAGCTAACTATGGCTACACCTTC.

The sample holds a few counts of this clonotype. This chain links TRBV10-3 with TRBJ2-2; 8 nucleotides agree with TRBD2. The length of the CDR3 is 15 residues. The ends lost 5 bases at V and 0 bases at J; junction bases unmatched: 2. Germline CDR1 is ENHRY and CDR2 is SYGVKD. CDR3 DNA: TGTGCCATCAGTCTAGCGGGCCCGAACACCGGGGAGCTGTTTTTT. It yields the protein CAISLAGPNTGELFF.